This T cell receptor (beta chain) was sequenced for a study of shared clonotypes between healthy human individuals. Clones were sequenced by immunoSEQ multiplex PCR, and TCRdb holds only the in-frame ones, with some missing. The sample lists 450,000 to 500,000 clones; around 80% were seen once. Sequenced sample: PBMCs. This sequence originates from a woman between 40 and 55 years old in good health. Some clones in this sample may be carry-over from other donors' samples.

The CDR3 loop is CASSYTRSGANVLTF. DNA for the CDR3: TGTGCCAGCAGTTACACGAGGTCTGGGGCCAACGTCCTGACTTTC. The chain links TRBV6-5 to TRBJ2-6; D uncertain. Germline CDR1 reads MNHEY; CDR2 reads SVGAGI. This CDR3 comprises 15 residues. V lost 2 bases, J lost 1 base, and 6 bases lay in between.